This T cell receptor beta chain was documented in a study of cytomegalovirus exposure and HLA in healthy donors. General study results and limits: A missense DCLRE1C variant was associated with V- and J-gene trimming of TCR beta chains in a later analysis, and an independent cohort replicated the association. Among TCR sequences, most were rare, though some public TCRs appeared in many donors. When presence/absence was analysed, sequencing depth was taken to be roughly uniform across donors. Both high specificity and high sensitivity reportedly marked the classifier's diagnosis of cytomegalovirus status.

Regarding this clone: Its antigen is undetermined.

Germline V gene sequence: CDR1 GTSNPN, CDR2 SVGIG (reference sequence). The CDR3 loop spans 14 amino acids. Trimming removed 4 bases from V and 4 bases from J, with 14 bases in between. Primers: 60 Vbeta forward and 13 Jbeta reverse. Profiled with immunoSEQ multiplex PCR; TCRdb holds only in-frame clones, not every one. The sample holds 150,000 to 200,000 clones; more than 85% are singletons and the top ten take less than 0.3%. This sequence joins TRBV30 and TRBJ1-5; no firm D call. This sequence was found in a girl under two years old in good health and CMV-seronegative. Input material: PBMCs. The DNA of the CDR3 is TGTGCCTGGACCATAGGCCTCGGGAATCAGCCCCAGCATTTT. It translates to CAWTIGLGNQPQHF.